This entry concerns a single T cell receptor beta chain. Antigen specificity is unknown. These data are taken from a study of cytomegalovirus exposure and HLA in healthy donors. The CDR3 spans 13 residues. Germline values: CDR1 SGHNT, CDR2 YYREEE (reference sequence). Trimming removed 3 bases from V and 6 bases from J; junction bases left unmatched: 2. The PCR used 60 Vbeta and 13 Jbeta primers. Libraries were prepared by immunoSEQ multiplex PCR; TCRdb keeps only in-frame clonotypes and omits some of them. Seen here are some 140,000 clones, about 61% observed once, and the top ten hold less than 3%. Study results and caveats: A later analysis linked 15,000 to 20,000 TCR beta sequences to HLA alleles at 0.05 false discovery rate.

V usage is TRBV5-4 and J usage is TRBJ1-2, with 10 bases matching TRBD1. The receptor's source is a woman aged 40-49 years in good health and CMV-seronegative. The sequenced sample consisted of PBMCs. The CDR3 protein is CASSSGQGNGYTF. For the CDR3, the DNA is TGTGCCAGCAGCTCGGGACAGGGGAATGGCTACACCTTC.